The entry below gives a single T cell receptor (beta chain) sequence along with its context. The CDR3 covers 13 residues. CDR1 is SGHTA and CDR2 is FQGNSA in the germline V gene. The V gene lost 3 bases and the J gene lost 1 base, with 6 bases spanning the gap. The table came from immunoSEQ multiplex PCR; TCRdb's copy has only in-frame clones and leaves some out. The table includes under 200,000 clones, over 85% detected once. This sample was taken from a study of control samples from healthy donors and cancer patients. The rearrangement uses TRBV7-2 and TRBJ1-1; D uncertain. The TCR was taken from an older woman in good health. Specimen: blood. DNA of the CDR3: TGTGCCAGCAGCTTCCAACAGAACACTGAAGCTTTCTTT. Residues: CASSFQQNTEAFF.